What follows describes a single T cell receptor (beta chain). The sample holds other DNA sequences that translate to the same CDR3. This CDR3 comprises 14 residues. Germline V gene lookup returns CDR1 GTSNPN and CDR2 SVGIG (reference sequence). V was clipped by 0 bases and J by 1 base, with 4 bases between them. The data were obtained in a study of shared clonotypes between healthy human individuals. The assay was immunoSEQ multiplex PCR, and TCRdb's table has in-frame clones only and misses some. The data show millions of clones, with over 85% seen just once and 0.13% held by the top ten. The chain combines TRBV30 with TRBJ2-6; D uncertain. The sequenced sample consisted of naive CD4+ T cells sorted from blood. The subset here: CD45RA+ positively selected. The clonotype comes from a young man in good health. The CDR3: CAWSVGSGANVLTF. In DNA, the CDR3 is TGTGCCTGGAGTGTAGGATCTGGGGCCAACGTCCTGACTTTC. The variable domain in full, completed from reference TRBV30 and TRBJ2-6, reads SQTIHQWPATLVQPVGSPLSLECTVEGTSNPNLYWYRQAAGRGLQLLFYSVGIGQISSEVPQNLSASRPQDRQFILSSKKLLLSDSGFYLCAWSVGSGANVLTFGAGSRLTVL.